Following are 17 T cell receptor beta chains from one sample sequenced in a study of shared clonotypes between healthy human individuals. Generated by immunoSEQ multiplex PCR, the TCRdb table keeps only in-frame clones and is missing some. Altogether hundreds of thousands of clones are present, almost 97% being singletons, with the ten largest covering approximately 0.06%. The sequenced sample was naive CD4+ T cells sorted from blood. Noted subset: CD45RA+ positively selected. The receptor set was obtained from a woman aged 25 to 39 in good health.

The chain employs TRBV6-1 and TRBJ2-7, with TRBD1 matching 8 bases. J was trimmed by 3 bases and V by 3 bases; bases with no gene match: 4. This CDR3 has 14 amino acids. The germline V gene has CDR1 MNHNS and CDR2 SASEGT. DNA of the CDR3: TGTGCCAGCAGTGAGGTAGGGACAGGCTACGAGCAGTACTTC. Amino acid sequence: CASSEVGTGYEQYF.

The rearrangement links TRBV6-1 to TRBJ1-1; D unresolved. The germline V and J ends were trimmed by 9 bases and 5 bases, with 10 bases remaining between them. This CDR3 has 11 amino acids. Germline values: CDR1 MNHNS, CDR2 SASEGT. The CDR3 sequence: CARNRVTEAFF. The CDR3 DNA follows: TGTGCCAGGAACCGGGTTACTGAAGCTTTCTTT.

The chain combines TRBV2 with TRBJ1-1; D is unclear. The CDR3 sequence is 15 residues long. The V end lost 2 bases, the J end lost 2 bases, and 12 bases lay between the germline ends. The germline V gene has CDR1 SNHLY and CDR2 FYNNEI. CDR3 in amino acids: CASSEQVIGNTEAFF. The CDR3 DNA sequence: TGTGCCAGCAGTGAACAGGTTATAGGTAACACTGAAGCTTTCTTT. The full variable domain, its missing parts supplied by reference TRBV2 and TRBJ1-1, is EPEVTQTPSHQVTQMGQEVILRCVPISNHLYFYWYRQILGQKVEFLVSFYNNEISEKSEIFDDQFSVERPDGSNFTLKIRSTKLEDSAMYFCASSEQVIGNTEAFFGQGTRLTVV.

The CDR3 nucleotides are TGTGCCAGCAGTTACCCGACTAGTATGAGTTGGGAGCAGTTCTTC. Translated, it gives CASSYPTSMSWEQFF. The rearrangement joins TRBV6-6 to TRBJ2-1, with D possibly being TRBD2 (6 bases). V was clipped by 2 bases and J by 10 bases, with 18 bases between them. This CDR3 has 15 residues. Germline CDR1 and CDR2: MNHNY and SVGAGI (reference sequence).

The CDR3 loop reads CASSPRDWIDEQFF. The DNA for the CDR3 is TGTGCCAGCTCACCCCGGGACTGGATTGATGAGCAGTTCTTC. The chain couples TRBV18 to TRBJ2-1, with D possibly being TRBD2 (6 bases). The CDR3 extends over 14 amino acids. V shed 3 bases and J shed 8 bases, with 14 bases lying between them. Germline lookup yields CDR1 KGHSH and CDR2 LQKENI.

The chain has TRBV10-1 and TRBJ2-5, with D unclear. The J call is in doubt because the DNA end fits TRBJ2-7 better. Germline V CDR1 and CDR2: WNHNN, SYGVQD (reference sequence). CDR3 length equals 14 residues. CDR3: CASSEDSATYEQYF. CDR3 bases: TGCGCCAGCAGTGAGGATTCCGCTACCTACGAGCAGTACTTC.

This chain connects TRBV19 to TRBJ1-5; no clear D gene. Trimming took off 8 bases at V and 7 bases at J, with 18 bases between the two ends. CDR3 size: 14 residues. CDR1 and CDR2 from the germline V gene are LNHDA and SQIVND (reference sequence). CDR3 in amino acids: CASSLVAGGQPQHF. CDR3 DNA sequence: TGTGCCAGTTCATTGGTGGCGGGCGGGCAGCCCCAGCATTTT.

The chain employs TRBV27 and TRBJ1-6; possibly TRBD1 for D (5 bases). The V end was cut by 3 bases, the J end by 8 bases, with 14 bases between. In germline, CDR1 is MNHEY, CDR2 SMNVEV (reference sequence). The CDR3 covers 15 residues. CDR3 in DNA: TGTGCCAGCAGTTTGATGGACCGAGGGGATTCACCCCTCCACTTT. Amino acids: CASSLMDRGDSPLHF.

The V and J genes are TRBV4-1 and TRBJ2-5, with D perhaps TRBD2 (5 bases). This CDR3 is 14 amino acids long. The V end lost 0 bases, the J end lost 3 bases, and 8 bases lay between the germline ends. The V gene's germline CDR1 is MGHRA and CDR2 YSYEKL. The CDR3 sequence is CASSQDPGKETQYF. CDR3 DNA: TGCGCCAGCAGCCAAGATCCCGGGAAAGAGACCCAGTACTTC.

This rearrangement joins TRBV25-1 to TRBJ2-7; D possibly matches TRBD1 or TRBD2 (5 bases each). V lost 3 bases, J lost 8 bases, and 20 bases lay in between. CDR3 length equals 15 residues. Looked up from germline, CDR1 is MGHDK and CDR2 is SYGVNS. In nucleotides, the CDR3 is TGTGCCAGCAGTGACATACTGGGGACGGTCGAAAAGCAGTACTTC. Translation gives CASSDILGTVEKQYF.

The chain recombines TRBV28 with TRBJ2-7; 7 bases are shared with TRBD1. The CDR3 is 15 residues long. Germline V gives CDR1 MDHEN, CDR2 SYDVKM. Trimming removed 5 bases from V and 6 bases from J; junction bases left unmatched: 13. DNA of the CDR3: TGTGCCAGCAGTCCGCCACAGGGGTTTGTTAGCGAGCAGTACTTC. It yields the protein CASSPPQGFVSEQYF.

The chain uses TRBV28 and TRBJ2-5, with 7 bases fitting TRBD2. The J call may be incorrect, as the DNA end agrees better with TRBJ2-7. The germline V gene encodes CDR1 MDHEN and CDR2 SYDVKM. The CDR3 contains 10 residues. CDR3 protein: CATGRGEQYF. The CDR3 DNA reads as TGTGCCACGGGGAGGGGCGAGCAGTACTTC.

This rearrangement joins TRBV11-3 to TRBJ2-7; 7 bases match TRBD1. Unmatched junction bases numbered 3, after V lost 4 bases and J lost 3 bases. Germline CDR1 is SGHNT and CDR2 is YENEEA. CDR3 length: 13 residues. Here the CDR3 DNA reads TGTGCCAGCAGCTCGGCAGGGGGCTACGAGCAGTACTTC. This sequence encodes CASSSAGGYEQYF.

The chain links TRBV5-1 to TRBJ2-1, with D hard to call. V was trimmed by 0 bases and J by 7 bases, leaving 8 bases between them. This CDR3 has 13 amino acids. CDR1 is SGHRS and CDR2 is YFSETQ in the germline V gene. CDR3 loop: CASSLGPVNEQFF. The CDR3 DNA is TGCGCCAGCAGCTTGGGCCCAGTAAATGAGCAGTTCTTC.

The chain recombines TRBV6-4 with TRBJ2-6; no reliable D call. Trimming cost V 3 bases and J 1 base, with 1 base left between them. The CDR3 length is 13 residues. Germline V gene data show CDR1 as MRHNA and CDR2 as SNTAGT. CDR3 residues: CASSDSGANVLTF. CDR3 nucleotide sequence: TGTGCCAGCAGTGATTCTGGGGCCAACGTCCTGACTTTC.

The chain has TRBV5-6 and TRBJ1-1; D is uncertain. Trimming pared 4 bases from V and 4 bases from J, leaving 14 bases between. Germline V lookup: CDR1 SGHDT, CDR2 YYEEEE. CDR3 length: 14 residues. As DNA, the CDR3 is TGTGCCAGCAGCCTGGACCATCGGGGCACTGAAGCTTTCTTT. As protein: CASSLDHRGTEAFF.

J is TRBJ2-2 and V is TRBV5-4; D is unresolved. V gave up 0 bases and J gave up 6 bases, with 12 bases separating them. From germline, CDR1 is SGHNT and CDR2 YYREEE (reference sequence). CDR3 length: 15 residues. CDR3 residues: CASSLDSRTSGELFF. CDR3 nucleotide sequence: TGTGCCAGCAGCTTGGATAGTCGGACCTCCGGGGAGCTGTTTTTT.